The clone carrying this T cell receptor (beta chain) was recorded a few times. The antigen is unknown. Treatment meaning: approximately nine-day PBMC culture with coronavirus spike peptide pools or control peptides (ViraFEST assay). This entry comes from a study of vaccination and CD4 T cells after COVID-19. Study in general: Overlapping SARS-CoV-2, HCoV-NL63, HCoV-OC43 and HCoV-229E spike peptides were used to stimulate cells. Cultures acting as controls obtained a CEFX pool, an HIV-1 Nef pool, or no peptide.

The Oncomine TCR Beta short-read assay was applied to DNA of cultured CD4+ T cells. Cultured CD4+ T cells yielded the extracted genomic DNA. TCRdb fed the PCR reads into MiXCR, producing one record per CDR3 protein. The repertoire includes more than 10,000 distinct CDR3 sequences, 22% of them detected once, and roughly an eighth sits in the top ten. Findings of the study overall: The authors studied relatively few convalescent patients and analyzed no early post-infection timepoints.

The TCR was taken from a human donor who had recovered from COVID-19. The specimen comprised CD4+ T cells from blood, cultured in vitro, sampled after SARS-CoV-2 vaccination.

CDR3 in DNA: TGCGCCAGCAGCCCACGGACTAGCGGAAACCCGGCGGGCACCGGGGAGCTGTTTTTT. Translating gives CASSPRTSGNPAGTGELFF. The chain couples TRBV5-1 to TRBJ2-2; 10 nucleotides agree with TRBD2. CDR1 SGHRS and CDR2 YFSETQ come from the germline V gene. The CDR3 has 19 amino acids. V lost 4 bases, J lost 4 bases, and 16 bases stayed unmatched. The entire variable domain, with the rest obtained from reference TRBV5-1 and TRBJ2-2, is as follows: KAGVTQTPRYLIKTRGQQVTLSCSPISGHRSVSWYQQTPGQGLQFLFEYFSETQRNKGNFPGRFSGRQFSNSRSEMNVSTLELGDSALYLCASSPRTSGNPAGTGELFFGEGSRLTVL.